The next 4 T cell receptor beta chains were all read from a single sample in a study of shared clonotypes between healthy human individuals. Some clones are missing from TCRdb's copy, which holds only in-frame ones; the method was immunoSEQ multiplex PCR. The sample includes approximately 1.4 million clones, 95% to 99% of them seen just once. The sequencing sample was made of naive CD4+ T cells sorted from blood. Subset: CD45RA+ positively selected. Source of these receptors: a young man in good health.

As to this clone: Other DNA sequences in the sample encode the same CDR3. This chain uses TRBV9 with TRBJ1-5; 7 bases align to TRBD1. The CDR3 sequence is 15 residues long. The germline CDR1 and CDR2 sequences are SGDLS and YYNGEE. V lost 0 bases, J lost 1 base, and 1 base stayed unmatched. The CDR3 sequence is CASSVGRGSNQPQHF. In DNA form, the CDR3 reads TGTGCCAGCAGCGTAGGCAGGGGGAGCAATCAGCCCCAGCATTTT.

The DNA of the CDR3 is TGCGCCAGCAGGGAGACTCGGGACCGCGGTCACGAGCAGTACTTC. It encodes CASRETRDRGHEQYF. The rearrangement links TRBV4-1 to TRBJ2-7; D assignment may be TRBD1 or TRBD2 (5 bases each). This CDR3 is 15 amino acids long. Per germline, CDR1 MGHRA and CDR2 YSYEKL. V lost 6 bases, J lost 5 bases, and 20 bases lay in between.

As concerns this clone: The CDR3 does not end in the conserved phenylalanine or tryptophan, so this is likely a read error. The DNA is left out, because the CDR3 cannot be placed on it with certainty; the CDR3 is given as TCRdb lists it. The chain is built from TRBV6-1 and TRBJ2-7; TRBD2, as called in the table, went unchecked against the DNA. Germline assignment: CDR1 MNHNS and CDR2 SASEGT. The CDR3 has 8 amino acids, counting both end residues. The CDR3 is CASSELES.

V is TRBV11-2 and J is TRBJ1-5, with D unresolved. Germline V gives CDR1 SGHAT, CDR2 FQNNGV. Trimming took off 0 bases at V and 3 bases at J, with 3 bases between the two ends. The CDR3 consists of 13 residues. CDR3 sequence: CASSLDLNQPQHF. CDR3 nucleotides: TGTGCCAGCAGCTTAGATCTCAATCAGCCCCAGCATTTT.